Listed here are 13 T cell receptor beta chains from one sample, sequenced in a study of T cells in localized non-small cell lung cancer. The repertoire was sequenced with immunoSEQ multiplex PCR; TCRdb's copy has only in-frame clones and lacks some. Here the sample spans 70,000 to 85,000 clones, 70% to 85% being singletons. The sequences come from peripheral blood, collected before any cancer treatment. Every receptor here comes from an older female donor with stage I lung adenocarcinoma.

V gene TRBV4-2 combines with J gene TRBJ2-3, with D tentatively TRBD1 or TRBD2 (7 bases each). V was shortened by 5 bases and J by 0 bases, with 24 bases between the two germline ends. CDR3 length: 19 amino acids. Germline V gene data show CDR1 as LGHNA and CDR2 as YNFKEQ. In DNA, the CDR3 is TGTGCCAGCAGCAAACGATCCCCAGGGGGGGGCCCCAGCACAGATACGCAGTATTTT. This gives the protein CASSKRSPGGGPSTDTQYF.

This chain uses TRBV5-1 with TRBJ2-5; D possibly matches TRBD1 or TRBD2 (5 bases each). The CDR3 has 14 amino acids. The germline V gene has CDR1 SGHRS and CDR2 YFSETQ. V dropped 4 bases and J dropped 5 bases, with 15 bases sitting between them. The CDR3 protein is CASSHGAAGETQYF. The CDR3, as DNA: TGCGCCAGCAGCCACGGGGCGGCTGGGGAGACCCAGTACTTC.

The gene calls are TRBV5-1 and TRBJ1-4; 7 bases agree with TRBD1. This CDR3 is 16 amino acids long. The ends lost 4 bases at V and 4 bases at J; junction bases unmatched: 10. Germline-derived CDR1 and CDR2 are SGHRS and YFSETQ. CDR3 bases: TGCGCCAGCAGCCTGACAGGGAATCTCTTTAATGAAAAACTGTTTTTT. As protein: CASSLTGNLFNEKLFF.

This rearrangement joins TRBV5-6 to TRBJ1-1; D gene ambiguous. CDR3 length equals 14 residues. V was clipped by 4 bases and J by 2 bases, with 12 bases between them. From germline, CDR1 is SGHDT and CDR2 YYEEEE. DNA of the CDR3: TGTGCCAGCAGCCCCCCGACAAGAAACACTGAAGCTTTCTTT. Amino acids: CASSPPTRNTEAFF.

This chain joins TRBV6-5 and TRBJ1-3; D uncertain. Looked up from germline, CDR1 is MNHEY and CDR2 is SVGAGI. V lost 6 bases and J 11 bases, leaving 17 bases between the germline ends. The CDR3 contains 13 residues. CDR3 loop: CASRLDGDDAIYF. The CDR3 DNA is TGTGCCAGCAGGCTTGATGGAGATGACGCCATATATTTT.

CDR3 protein: CASSLTLNYGYTF. The CDR3, as DNA: TGTGCCAGCAGTTTGACCTTAAACTATGGCTACACCTTC. The V call is TRBV6-1, the J call TRBJ1-2; D remains unclear. The V end was cut by 5 bases, the J end by 2 bases, with 9 bases between. CDR3 length equals 13 residues. Germline assignment: CDR1 MNHNS and CDR2 SASEGT.

This clone was found a few times. The chain employs TRBV27 and TRBJ1-6; D uncertain. The germline gives CDR1 MNHEY, CDR2 SMNVEV (reference sequence). Trimming left V 6 bases short and J 9 bases short, with 9 bases between. The CDR3 sequence is 12 residues long. The DNA of the CDR3 is TGTGCCAGCAGACTAGGGTTTTCACCCCTCCACTTT. Protein product: CASRLGFSPLHF.

The chain has TRBV6-1 and TRBJ1-5, with a possible D match to TRBD1 (5 bases). CDR1 and CDR2 (germline): MNHNS, SASEGT. CDR3 length: 15 residues. V lost 5 bases to trimming and J lost 0 bases, with 11 bases between them. CDR3 residues: CASSRTQVSNQPQHF. The CDR3 DNA follows: TGTGCCAGCAGTAGAACACAGGTTAGCAATCAGCCCCAGCATTTT.

The chain uses TRBV5-1 and TRBJ1-1; no definite D call. Germline CDR1 and CDR2: SGHRS and YFSETQ. V was pared by 2 bases and J by 1 base, with 9 bases between. The CDR3 loop spans 14 amino acids. CDR3 sequence: CASSFPNSNTEAFF. The CDR3 nucleotides read TGCGCCAGCAGCTTCCCGAACTCGAACACTGAAGCTTTCTTT.

The chain is built from TRBV18 and TRBJ1-1; D is ambiguous. The CDR3 has 15 amino acids. Germline values: CDR1 KGHSH, CDR2 LQKENI. V lost 3 bases and J lost 2, with 13 bases in between. DNA for the CDR3: TGTGCCAGCTCACCGATAGCTACAGCAAACACTGAAGCTTTCTTT. This encodes CASSPIATANTEAFF. The variable domain in full, with the rest retrieved from reference TRBV18 and TRBJ1-1, is NAGVMQNPRHLVRRRGQEARLRCSPMKGHSHVYWYRQLPEEGLKFMVYLQKENIIDESGMPKERFSAEFPKEGPSILRIQQVVRGDSAAYFCASSPIATANTEAFFGQGTRLTVV.

The CDR3 DNA sequence: TGTGCCAGCAGCCCGGGGGCTGGGACAGGGCATATGAATGAGCAGTTCTTC. Its protein is CASSPGAGTGHMNEQFF. The rearrangement uses TRBV7-8 and TRBJ2-1; 9 positions match TRBD1. V was pared by 5 bases and J by 7 bases, with 15 bases of the junction left unmatched. The CDR3 runs to 17 residues. Germline V lookup: CDR1 SGHVS, CDR2 FQNEAQ.

The rearrangement links TRBV15 to TRBJ1-5; D remains ambiguous. The ends were cut back, 4 bases at V and 0 bases at J, with 10 bases in the middle. The CDR3 length is 15 residues. Germline assignment: CDR1 LNHNV and CDR2 YYDKDF (reference sequence). CDR3 bases: TGTGCCACCAGCAAGGACGGAAATAGCAATCAGCCCCAGCATTTT. As protein: CATSKDGNSNQPQHF.

The CDR3: CASSLGGDRPQHF. The CDR3 DNA follows: TGTGCCAGCAGCTTAGGGGGGGACCGGCCCCAGCATTTT. This chain links TRBV11-3 with TRBJ1-5; D might be TRBD1 (5 bases). V was pared by 1 base and J by 9 bases, with 10 bases between. This CDR3 is 13 amino acids long. Germline V gene data show CDR1 as SGHNT and CDR2 as YENEEA.